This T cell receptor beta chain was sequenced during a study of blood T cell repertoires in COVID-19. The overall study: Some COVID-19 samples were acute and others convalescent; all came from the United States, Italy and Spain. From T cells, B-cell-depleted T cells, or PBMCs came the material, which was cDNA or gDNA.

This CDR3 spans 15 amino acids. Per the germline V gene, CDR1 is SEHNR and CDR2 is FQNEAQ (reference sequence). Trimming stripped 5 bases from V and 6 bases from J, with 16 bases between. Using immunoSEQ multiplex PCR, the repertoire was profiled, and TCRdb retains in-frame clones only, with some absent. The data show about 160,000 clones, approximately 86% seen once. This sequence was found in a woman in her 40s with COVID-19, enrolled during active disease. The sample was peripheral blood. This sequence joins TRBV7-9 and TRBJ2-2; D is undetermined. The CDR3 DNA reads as TGTGCCAGCAGCGCCGCCCGAGTAGTTCCCGGGGAGCTGTTTTTT. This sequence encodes CASSAARVVPGELFF.